This T cell receptor beta chain was found in a study of OX40 agonist ivuxolimab in advanced cancers. CDR3 size: 16 residues. Germline V CDR1 and CDR2: SEHNR, FQNEAQ (reference sequence). After removal of 3 bases from V and 2 bases from J, the junction contained 4 bases not matched to a gene. The data were produced by immunoSEQ multiplex PCR, yet TCRdb's version contains in-frame clones alone and is incomplete. The sample has around 60,000 clones; 91% are singletons. Here the sequenced sample was CD4+ or CD8+ T cells sorted from blood, taken in a trial of the OX40 agonist ivuxolimab. This sequence was found in an adult with an advanced solid tumor such as melanoma, head and neck, liver or kidney cancer. The chain uses TRBV7-9 and TRBJ2-1, with 10 bases matching TRBD2. In nucleotides, the CDR3 is TGTGCCAGCAGCTTCGGACTAGCGGAGACCTACAATGAGCAGTTCTTC. Translation gives CASSFGLAETYNEQFF.